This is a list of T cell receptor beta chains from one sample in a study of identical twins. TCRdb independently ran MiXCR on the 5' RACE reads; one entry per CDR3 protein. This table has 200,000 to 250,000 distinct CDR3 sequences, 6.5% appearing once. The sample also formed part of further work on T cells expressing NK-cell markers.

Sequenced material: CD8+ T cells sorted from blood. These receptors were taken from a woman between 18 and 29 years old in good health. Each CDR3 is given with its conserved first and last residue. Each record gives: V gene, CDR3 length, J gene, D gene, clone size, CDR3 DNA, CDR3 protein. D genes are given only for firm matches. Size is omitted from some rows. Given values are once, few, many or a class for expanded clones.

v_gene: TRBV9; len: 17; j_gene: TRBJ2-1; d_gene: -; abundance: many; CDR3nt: TGTGCCAGCAGCGTAGATAGGGATTTCCCCTCCTACAATGAGCAGTTCTTC; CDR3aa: CASSVDRDFPSYNEQFF
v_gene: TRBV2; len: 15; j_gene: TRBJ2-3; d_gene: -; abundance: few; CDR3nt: TGTGCCAGCAGAAGAGCGGGTTTGGGCACAGATACGCAGTATTTT; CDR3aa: CASRRAGLGTDTQYF
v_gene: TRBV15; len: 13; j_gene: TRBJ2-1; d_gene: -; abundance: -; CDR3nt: TGTGCCACCAGCAGAGAGGGATGGGGTGAGCAGTTCTTC; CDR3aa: CATSREGWGEQFF
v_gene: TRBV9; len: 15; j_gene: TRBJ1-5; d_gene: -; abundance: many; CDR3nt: TGTGCCAGCAGCGTAGACGGCGGGAACAATCAGCCCCAGCATTTT; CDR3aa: CASSVDGGNNQPQHF
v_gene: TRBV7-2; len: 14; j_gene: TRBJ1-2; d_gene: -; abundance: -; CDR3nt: TGTGCCAGCAGCTTAGTCCCCGGGACTCGGGGCTACACCTTC; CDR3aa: CASSLVPGTRGYTF
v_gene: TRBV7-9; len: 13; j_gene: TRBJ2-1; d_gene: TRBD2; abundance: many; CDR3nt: TGTGCCAGCAGCACTGGACTAGTCAATGAGCAGTTCTTC; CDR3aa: CASSTGLVNEQFF
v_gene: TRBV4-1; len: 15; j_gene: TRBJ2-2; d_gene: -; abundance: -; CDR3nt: TGCGCCAGCAGCCAAGTCGGACCTAACACCGGGGAGCTGTTTTTT; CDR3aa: CASSQVGPNTGELFF
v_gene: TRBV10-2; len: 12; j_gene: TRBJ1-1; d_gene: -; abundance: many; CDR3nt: TGCGCCAGCAGGGACACTTCGGGTGAAGCTTTCTTT; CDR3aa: CASRDTSGEAFF
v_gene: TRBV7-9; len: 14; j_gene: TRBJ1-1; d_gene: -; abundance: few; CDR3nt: TGTGCCAGCAGGGTTCAGGGCGAAAACACTGAAGCTTTCTTT; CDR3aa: CASRVQGENTEAFF
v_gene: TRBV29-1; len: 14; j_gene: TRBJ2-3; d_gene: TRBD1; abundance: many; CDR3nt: TGCAGCGTCCCGGGACAGGGTCGGACAGATACGCAGTATTTT; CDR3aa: CSVPGQGRTDTQYF
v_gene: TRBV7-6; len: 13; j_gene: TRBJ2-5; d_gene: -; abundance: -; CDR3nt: TGTGCCAGCAGCTTAGAAAACAGAGAGACCCAGTACTTC; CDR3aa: CASSLENRETQYF
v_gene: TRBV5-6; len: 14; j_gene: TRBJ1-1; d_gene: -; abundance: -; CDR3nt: TGTGCCAGCAGCTTGAGCCGTAGGTACACTGAAGCTTTCTTT; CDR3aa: CASSLSRRYTEAFF
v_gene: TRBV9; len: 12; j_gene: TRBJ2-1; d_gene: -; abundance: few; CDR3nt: TGTGCCAGCAGCGTAAATAGAAATGAGCAGTTCTTC; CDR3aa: CASSVNRNEQFF
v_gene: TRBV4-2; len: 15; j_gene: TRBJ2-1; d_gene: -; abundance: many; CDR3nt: TGTGCCAGCAGCCAAGAACGGGACTCCTACAATGAGCAGTTCTTC; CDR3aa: CASSQERDSYNEQFF
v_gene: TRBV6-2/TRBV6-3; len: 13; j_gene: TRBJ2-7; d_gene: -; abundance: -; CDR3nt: TGTGCCAGCAGTTACACCGGTACCTACGAGCAGTACTTC; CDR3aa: CASSYTGTYEQYF
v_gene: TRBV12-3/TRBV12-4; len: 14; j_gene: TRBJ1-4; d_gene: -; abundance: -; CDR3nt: TGTGCCAGCAGGTTCTCCCACGGAGATGAAAAACTGTTTTTT; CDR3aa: CASRFSHGDEKLFF
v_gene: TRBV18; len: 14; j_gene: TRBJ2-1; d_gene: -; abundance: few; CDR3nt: TGTGCCAGTGATGGGACGACGTCGGGGTATGAGCAGTTCTTC; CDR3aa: CASDGTTSGYEQFF
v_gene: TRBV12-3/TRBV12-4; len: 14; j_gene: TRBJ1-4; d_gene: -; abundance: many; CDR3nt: TGTGCCAGCAGTCACGGGACCCTTAATGAAAAACTGTTTTTT; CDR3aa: CASSHGTLNEKLFF
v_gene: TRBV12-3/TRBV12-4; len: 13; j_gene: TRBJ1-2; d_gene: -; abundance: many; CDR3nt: TGTGCCAGCAGCCTAAACAGGGTATACGGCTACACCTTC; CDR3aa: CASSLNRVYGYTF
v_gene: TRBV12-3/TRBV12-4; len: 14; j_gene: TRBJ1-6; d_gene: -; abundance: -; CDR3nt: TGTGCCAGCACCGCGGGGGGGGCCCGTTCACCCCTCCACTTT; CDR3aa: CASTAGGARSPLHF